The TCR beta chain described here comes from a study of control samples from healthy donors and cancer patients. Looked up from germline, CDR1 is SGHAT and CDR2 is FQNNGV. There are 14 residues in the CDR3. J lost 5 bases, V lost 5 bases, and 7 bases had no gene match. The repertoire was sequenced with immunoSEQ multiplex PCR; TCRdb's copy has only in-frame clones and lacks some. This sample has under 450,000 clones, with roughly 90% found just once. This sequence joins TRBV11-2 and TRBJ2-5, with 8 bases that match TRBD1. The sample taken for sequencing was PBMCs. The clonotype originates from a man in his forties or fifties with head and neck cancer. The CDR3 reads CASSPVTGVETQYF. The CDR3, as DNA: TGTGCCAGCAGCCCCGTGACAGGGGTGGAGACCCAGTACTTC. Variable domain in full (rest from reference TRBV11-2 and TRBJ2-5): EAGVAQSPRYKIIEKRQSVAFWCNPISGHATLYWYQQILGQGPKLLIQFQNNGVVDDSQLPKDRFSAERLKGVDSTLKIQPAKLEDSAVYLCASSPVTGVETQYFGPGTRLLVL.